This is a list of T cell receptor beta chains from one sample in a study of cytomegalovirus exposure and HLA in healthy donors. Only in-frame clones appear in the TCRdb table, and some are missing; sequencing was by immunoSEQ multiplex PCR. Among about 160,000 clones listed, over 70% were seen once. The sequenced material came from PBMCs. All receptors come from a middle-aged man in good health and CMV-seropositive. CDR3s include the opening cysteine and the closing phenylalanine or tryptophan. Fields, in order: V gene, clone size, D gene, J gene, CDR3 protein, CDR3 DNA. D genes are given only for firm matches. Not all rows give a size; the values are once, few, many and, for expanded clones, a class.

TRBV28	once	TRBD1	TRBJ2-7	CASSHRGSSYEQYF	TGTGCCAGCAGTCACAGGGGAAGCTCCTACGAGCAGTACTTC
TRBV5-6	once	TRBD2	TRBJ2-3	CASRTSGDTQYF	TGTGCCAGCCGGACTAGCGGGGATACGCAGTATTTT
TRBV5-1	.	TRBD2	TRBJ2-5	CASSVSGANQETQYF	TGCGCCAGCAGCGTGAGCGGGGCCAACCAAGAGACCCAGTACTTC
TRBV10-1	.	TRBD1	TRBJ1-2	CASSEATGDFNYGYTF	TGCGCCAGCAGTGAGGCGACAGGGGATTTTAACTATGGCTACACCTTC
TRBV4-2	.	.	TRBJ1-1	CASSLGLGDTEAFF	TGTGCCAGCAGCTTGGGCCTCGGCGACACTGAAGCTTTCTTT
TRBV5-1	.	.	TRBJ1-3	CASSLGQGNTIYF	TGCGCCAGCAGCTTGGGACAGGGAAACACCATATATTTT
TRBV4-1	.	.	TRBJ2-1	CASSQLLGTPSSEQFF	TGCGCCAGCAGCCAACTCCTCGGGACTCCTTCTAGTGAGCAGTTCTTC
TRBV5-1	.	.	TRBJ1-1	CASSPLAPGMDTEAFF	TGCGCCAGCAGCCCTCTTGCACCAGGCATGGACACTGAAGCTTTCTTT
TRBV5-6	few	TRBD1	TRBJ2-3	CASSLRGTGRTDTQYF	TGTGCCAGCAGCTTGAGGGGGACAGGTCGTACAGATACGCAGTATTTT
TRBV2	.	.	TRBJ1-1	CASSARKDKNTEAFF	TGTGCCAGCAGTGCTCGAAAGGACAAGAACACTGAAGCTTTCTTT
TRBV9	few	TRBD1	TRBJ2-7	CASSPPGTGFYEQYF	TGTGCCAGCAGCCCCCCCGGGACAGGGTTTTACGAGCAGTACTTC